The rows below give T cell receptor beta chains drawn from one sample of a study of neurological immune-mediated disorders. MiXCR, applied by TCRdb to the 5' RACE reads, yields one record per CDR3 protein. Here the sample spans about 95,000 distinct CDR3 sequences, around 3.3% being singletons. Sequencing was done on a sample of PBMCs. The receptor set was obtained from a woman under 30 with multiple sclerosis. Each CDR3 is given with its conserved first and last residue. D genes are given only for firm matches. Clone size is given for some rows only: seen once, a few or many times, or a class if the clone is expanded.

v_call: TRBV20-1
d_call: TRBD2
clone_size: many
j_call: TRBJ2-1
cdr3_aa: CSAQTSGVCNGQFF
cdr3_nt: TGCAGTGCCCAGACTAGCGGGGTTTGCAATGGGCAGTTCTTC

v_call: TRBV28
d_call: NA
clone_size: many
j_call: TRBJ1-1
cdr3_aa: CASSSDYWGGLLAFF
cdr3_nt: TGTGCCAGCAGTTCCGATTATTGGGGGGGGCTGTTGGCTTTCTTT

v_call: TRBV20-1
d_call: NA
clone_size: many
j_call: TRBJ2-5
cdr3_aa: CSAPSGTGFQETQYF
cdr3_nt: TGCAGTGCCCCTTCCGGGACGGGATTCCAAGAGACCCAGTACTTC

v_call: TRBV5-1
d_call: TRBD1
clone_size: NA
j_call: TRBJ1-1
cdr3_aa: CASSSKTGETEAFF
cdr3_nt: TGCGCCAGCAGCAGCAAGACAGGGGAAACTGAAGCTTTCTTT

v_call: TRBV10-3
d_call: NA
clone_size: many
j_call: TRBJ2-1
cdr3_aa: CAISREPLYNEQFF
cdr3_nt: TGTGCCATCAGTCGCGAGCCGCTCTACAATGAGCAGTTCTTC

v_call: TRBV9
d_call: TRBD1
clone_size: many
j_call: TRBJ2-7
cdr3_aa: CASSKGGESYEQYF
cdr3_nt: TGTGCCAGCAGCAAAGGGGGCGAGTCCTACGAGCAGTACTTC

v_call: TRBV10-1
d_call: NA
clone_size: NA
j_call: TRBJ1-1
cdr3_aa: CATRDCEAFF
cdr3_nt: TGCGCCACCAGGGACTGTGAAGCTTTCTTT

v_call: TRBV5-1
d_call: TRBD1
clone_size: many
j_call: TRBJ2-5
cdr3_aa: CASSFMTGVETQYF
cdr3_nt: TGCGCCAGCAGCTTTATGACAGGGGTGGAGACCCAGTACTTC

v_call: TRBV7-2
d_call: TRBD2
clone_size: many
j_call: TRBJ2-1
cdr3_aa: CASSLEASGAYNEQFF
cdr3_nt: TGTGCCAGCAGCTTAGAGGCTAGCGGGGCTTACAATGAGCAGTTCTTC

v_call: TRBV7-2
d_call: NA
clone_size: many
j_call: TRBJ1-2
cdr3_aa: CASSFGAADYGYTF
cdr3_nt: TGTGCCAGCAGCTTTGGGGCAGCTGACTATGGCTACACCTTC

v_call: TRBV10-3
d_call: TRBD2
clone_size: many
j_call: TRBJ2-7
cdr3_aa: CAISGTGGGFEQYF
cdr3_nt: TGTGCCATCAGTGGCACGGGGGGGGGCTTCGAGCAGTACTTC

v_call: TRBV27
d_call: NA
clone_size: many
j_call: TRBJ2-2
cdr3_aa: CASSVTGSGTGELFF
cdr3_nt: TGTGCCAGCAGTGTAACAGGGTCGGGAACCGGGGAGCTGTTTTTT

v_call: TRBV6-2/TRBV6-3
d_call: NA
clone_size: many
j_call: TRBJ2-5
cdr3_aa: CASSSREASAETQYF
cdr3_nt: TGTGCCAGCAGTTCCCGGGAAGCCAGTGCGGAGACCCAGTACTTC

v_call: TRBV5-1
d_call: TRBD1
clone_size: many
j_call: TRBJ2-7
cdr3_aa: CASSPGQGDEQYF
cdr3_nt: TGCGCCAGCTCCCCGGGACAGGGGGACGAGCAGTACTTC

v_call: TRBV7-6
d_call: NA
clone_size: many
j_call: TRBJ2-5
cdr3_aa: CASSHYRETQYF
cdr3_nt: TGTGCCAGCAGCCACTACAGAGAGACCCAGTACTTC

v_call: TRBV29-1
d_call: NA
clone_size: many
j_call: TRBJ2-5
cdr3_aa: CSVGETQYF
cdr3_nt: TGCAGCGTAGGGGAGACCCAGTACTTC

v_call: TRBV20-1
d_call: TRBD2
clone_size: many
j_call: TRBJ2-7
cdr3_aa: CSARVSGTTYEQYF
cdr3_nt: TGCAGTGCTAGAGTTAGCGGGACTACCTACGAGCAGTACTTC

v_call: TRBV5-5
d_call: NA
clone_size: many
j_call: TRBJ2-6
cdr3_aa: CASSLAGSYGANVLTF
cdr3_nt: TGTGCCAGCAGCTTAGCCGGGTCTTATGGGGCCAACGTCCTGACTTTC

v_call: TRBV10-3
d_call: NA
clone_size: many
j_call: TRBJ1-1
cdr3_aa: CAISRGRNTEAFF
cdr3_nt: TGTGCCATCAGTCGGGGACGGAACACTGAAGCTTTCTTT

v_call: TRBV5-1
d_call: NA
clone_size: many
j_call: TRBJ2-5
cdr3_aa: CASSPWDGGYRQETQYF
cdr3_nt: TGCGCCAGCAGCCCATGGGATGGCGGATACCGACAAGAGACCCAGTACTTC

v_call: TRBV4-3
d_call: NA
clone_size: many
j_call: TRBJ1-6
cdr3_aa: CASSQDEIPGNSPLHF
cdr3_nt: TGCGCCAGCAGCCAAGATGAGATTCCGGGTAATTCACCCCTCCACTTT

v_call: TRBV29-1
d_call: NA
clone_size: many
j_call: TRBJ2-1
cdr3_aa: CSVVKWGQNNEQFF
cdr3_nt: TGCAGCGTTGTCAAGTGGGGCCAGAACAATGAGCAGTTCTTC

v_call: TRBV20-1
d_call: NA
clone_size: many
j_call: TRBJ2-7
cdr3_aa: CSARDPARSYEQYF
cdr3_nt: TGCAGTGCTAGAGATCCCGCCAGGTCCTACGAGCAGTACTTC

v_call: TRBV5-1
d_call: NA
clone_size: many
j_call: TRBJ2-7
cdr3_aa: CASSLSWVRDEQYF
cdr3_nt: TGCGCCAGCAGCTTGTCGTGGGTACGTGACGAGCAGTACTTC

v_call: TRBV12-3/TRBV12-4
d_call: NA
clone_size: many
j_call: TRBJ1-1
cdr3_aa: CASSSMGGNTEAFF
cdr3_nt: TGTGCCAGCAGTTCAATGGGCGGGAACACTGAAGCTTTCTTT

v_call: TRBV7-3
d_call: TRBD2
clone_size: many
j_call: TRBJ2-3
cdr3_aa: CASSSGLAGGGDTQYF
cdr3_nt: TGTGCCAGCAGCTCAGGACTAGCGGGAGGGGGTGATACGCAGTATTTT

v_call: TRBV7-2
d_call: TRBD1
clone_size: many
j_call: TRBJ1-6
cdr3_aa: CASSLWDRQNSPLHF
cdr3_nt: TGTGCCAGCAGCCTTTGGGACAGGCAAAATTCACCCCTCCACTTT

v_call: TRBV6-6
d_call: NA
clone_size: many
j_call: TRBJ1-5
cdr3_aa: CASSYSGGRSNQPQHF
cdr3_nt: TGTGCCAGCAGTTACTCGGGAGGACGTAGCAATCAGCCCCAGCATTTT

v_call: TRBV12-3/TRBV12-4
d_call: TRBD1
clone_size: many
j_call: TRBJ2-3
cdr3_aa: CASSDGTGDTDTQYF
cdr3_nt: TGTGCCAGCAGTGACGGGACAGGGGACACAGATACGCAGTATTTT

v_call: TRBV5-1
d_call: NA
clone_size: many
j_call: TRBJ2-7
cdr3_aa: CASSPSVGDGYEQYF
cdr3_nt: TGCGCCAGCAGCCCGTCGGTCGGGGACGGGTACGAGCAGTACTTC

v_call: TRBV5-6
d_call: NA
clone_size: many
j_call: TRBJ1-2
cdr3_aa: CASSSRGNYGYTF
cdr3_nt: TGTGCCAGCAGCTCGAGGGGGAACTATGGCTACACCTTC

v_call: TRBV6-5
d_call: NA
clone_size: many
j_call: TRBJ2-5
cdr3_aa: CAVQEGLGLSRTQYF
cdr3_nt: TGTGCCGTCCAGGAGGGGCTAGGTCTTTCTCGGACCCAGTACTTC

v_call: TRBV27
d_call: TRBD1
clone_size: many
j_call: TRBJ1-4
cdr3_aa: CASSVGQGYEKLFF
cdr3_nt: TGTGCCAGCAGTGTGGGACAGGGCTATGAAAAACTGTTTTTT

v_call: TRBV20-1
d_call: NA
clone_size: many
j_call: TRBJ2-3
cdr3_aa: CSARRPTTDTQYF
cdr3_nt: TGCAGTGCTAGGAGGCCGACCACAGATACGCAGTATTTT

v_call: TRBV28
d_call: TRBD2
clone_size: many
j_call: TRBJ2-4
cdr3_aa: CASREDGGGINIQYF
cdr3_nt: TGTGCCAGCCGAGAGGACGGGGGGGGAATAAACATTCAGTACTTC

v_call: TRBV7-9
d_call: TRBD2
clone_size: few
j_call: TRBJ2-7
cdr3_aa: CASSGIRGVAGEKYEQYF
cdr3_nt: TGTGCCAGCAGCGGAATTAGAGGGGTAGCGGGAGAAAAATACGAGCAGTACTTC

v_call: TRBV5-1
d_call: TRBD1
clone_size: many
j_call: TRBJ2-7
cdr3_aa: CASSTDRGRGYEQYF
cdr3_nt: TGCGCCAGCAGCACCGACAGGGGGCGCGGATACGAGCAGTACTTC

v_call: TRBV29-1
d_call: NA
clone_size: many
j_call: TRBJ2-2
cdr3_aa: CSVRNTGELFF
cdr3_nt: TGCAGCGTACGAAACACCGGGGAGCTGTTTTTT

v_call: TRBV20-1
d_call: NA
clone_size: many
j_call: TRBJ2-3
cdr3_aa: CSARQVIIDTQYF
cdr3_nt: TGCAGTGCTAGACAGGTTATAATAGATACGCAGTATTTT

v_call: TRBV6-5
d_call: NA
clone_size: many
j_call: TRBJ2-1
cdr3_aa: CASSSPSGRGNEQFF
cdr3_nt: TGTGCCAGCAGCTCCCCCTCCGGGAGAGGCAATGAGCAGTTCTTC

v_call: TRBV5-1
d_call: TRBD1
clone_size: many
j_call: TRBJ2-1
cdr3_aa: CASSITGGRQFF
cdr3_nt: TGCGCCAGCTCTATTACAGGGGGTCGGCAGTTCTTC

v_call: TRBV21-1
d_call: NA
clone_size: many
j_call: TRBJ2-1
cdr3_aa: CASSKAQGMDEQFF
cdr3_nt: TGTGCCAGCAGCAAAGCGCAGGGGATGGATGAGCAGTTCTTC

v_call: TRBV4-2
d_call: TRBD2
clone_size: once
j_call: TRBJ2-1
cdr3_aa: CASSQVPKRDFNEQFF
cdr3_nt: TGTGCCAGCAGCCAAGTTCCGAAGCGGGATTTCAATGAGCAGTTCTTC

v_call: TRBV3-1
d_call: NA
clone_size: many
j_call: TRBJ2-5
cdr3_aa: CASSQGDPTWETQYF
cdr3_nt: TGTGCCAGCAGCCAAGGTGACCCGACCTGGGAGACCCAGTACTTC

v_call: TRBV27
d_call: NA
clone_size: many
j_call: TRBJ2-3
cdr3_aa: CASSLSTAVSTDTQYF
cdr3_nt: TGTGCCAGCAGTTTATCGACGGCAGTTAGCACAGATACGCAGTATTTT

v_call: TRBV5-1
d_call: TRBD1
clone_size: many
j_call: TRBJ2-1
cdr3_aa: CASSFSRDRVKNEQFF
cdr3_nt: TGCGCCAGCAGCTTTTCCCGGGACAGGGTCAAGAATGAGCAGTTCTTC

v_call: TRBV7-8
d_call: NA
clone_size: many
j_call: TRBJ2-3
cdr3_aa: CASRERAGDTQYF
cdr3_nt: TGTGCCAGCAGGGAGCGGGCCGGGGATACGCAGTATTTT

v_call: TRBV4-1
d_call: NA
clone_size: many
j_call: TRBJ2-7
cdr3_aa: CASSPWQASYEQYF
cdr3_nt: TGCGCCAGCAGCCCTTGGCAGGCCTCCTACGAGCAGTACTTC

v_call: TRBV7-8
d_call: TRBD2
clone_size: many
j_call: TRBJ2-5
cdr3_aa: CASSLPRGTTQETQYF
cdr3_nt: TGTGCCAGCAGCTTACCGCGGGGGACTACTCAAGAGACCCAGTACTTC

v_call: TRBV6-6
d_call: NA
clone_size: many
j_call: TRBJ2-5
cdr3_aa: CASSARPGVETQETQYF
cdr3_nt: TGTGCCAGCAGCGCTCGACCGGGAGTAGAAACCCAAGAGACCCAGTACTTC

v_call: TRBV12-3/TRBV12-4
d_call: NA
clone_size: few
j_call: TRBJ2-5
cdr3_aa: CASSWNGPQETQYF
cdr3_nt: TGTGCCAGCAGCTGGAACGGCCCCCAAGAGACCCAGTACTTC

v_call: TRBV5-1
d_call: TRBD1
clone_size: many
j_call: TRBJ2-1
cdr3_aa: CASSEGDRTNEQFF
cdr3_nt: TGCGCCAGCAGCGAGGGGGACAGGACCAATGAGCAGTTCTTC

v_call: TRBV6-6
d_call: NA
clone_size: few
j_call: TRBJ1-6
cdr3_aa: CASSYAGAGSPLHF
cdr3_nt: TGTGCCAGCAGTTACGCAGGGGCAGGTTCACCCCTCCACTTT

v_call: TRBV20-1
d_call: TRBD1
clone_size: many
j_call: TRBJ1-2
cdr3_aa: CSVGQAYGYTF
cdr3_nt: TGCAGTGTGGGACAGGCCTATGGCTACACCTTC

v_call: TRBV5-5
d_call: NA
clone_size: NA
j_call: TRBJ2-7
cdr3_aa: CASSLEPGYEQYF
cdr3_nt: TGTGCCAGCAGCTTGGAACCCGGCTACGAGCAGTACTTC